Here is one T cell receptor beta chain with its context. These data belong to a study of type 1 and type 2 diabetes patients. The germline V and J ends were trimmed by 5 bases and 0 bases, with 8 bases remaining between them. The CDR3 spans 15 residues. Germline V lookup: CDR1 SGHVT, CDR2 SQSDAQ. Genomic DNA was the PCR template. The TCR beta CDR3 region was amplified using 30 forward and 13 reverse primers. TCRdb processed the multiplex PCR reads anew with MiXCR; each CDR3 protein has one entry. The sample contains 250,000 to 300,000 distinct CDR3 sequences, roughly 44% of which appear only once. The sequenced material came from peripheral blood mononuclear cells (PBMCs). The rearrangement joins TRBV7-4 to TRBJ1-6, with D unresolved. The TCR was taken from a man younger than 35 with type 2 diabetes. CDR3: CASSQGSSYNSPLHF. The DNA of the CDR3 is TGTGCCAGCAGCCAAGGGAGCTCCTATAATTCACCCCTCCACTTT.